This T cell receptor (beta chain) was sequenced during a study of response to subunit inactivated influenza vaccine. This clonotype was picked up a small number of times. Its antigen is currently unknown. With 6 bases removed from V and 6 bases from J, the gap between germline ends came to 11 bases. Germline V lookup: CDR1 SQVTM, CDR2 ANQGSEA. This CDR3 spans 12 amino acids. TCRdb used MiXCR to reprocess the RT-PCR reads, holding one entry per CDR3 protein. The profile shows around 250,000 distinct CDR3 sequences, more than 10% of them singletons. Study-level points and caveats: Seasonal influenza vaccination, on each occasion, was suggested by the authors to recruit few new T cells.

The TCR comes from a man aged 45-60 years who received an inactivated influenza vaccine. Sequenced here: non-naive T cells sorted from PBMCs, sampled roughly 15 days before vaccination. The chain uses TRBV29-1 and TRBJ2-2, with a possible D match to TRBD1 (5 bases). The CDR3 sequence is CSVRRGAGELFF. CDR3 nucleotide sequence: TGCAGCGTCCGAAGGGGCGCCGGGGAGCTGTTTTTT.